The 4 T cell receptor beta chains listed next were all sequenced from one sample in a study of patients and donors after allogeneic stem cell transplantation. One entry per CDR3 protein, called by TCRdb with MiXCR from the RT-PCR reads. The sample records 150,000 to 200,000 distinct CDR3 sequences, about 24% being singletons. Material for sequencing was blood, either unsorted or a sorted T cell fraction (not recorded which). Receptors were obtained from a human donor who was either an allogeneic HSCT recipient or a stem cell or donor lymphocyte infusion donor (not recorded which). It is not recorded whose cells these are; they may come from a transplant donor.

The chain carries TRBV6-5 and TRBJ2-3, with 8 bases matching TRBD2. Trimming at V came to 5 bases and at J to 5 bases, leaving 12 bases not matched to a gene. CDR3 length: 16 residues. Germline CDR1 and CDR2: MNHEY and SVGAGI. CDR3: CASSPPLVAGLDTQYF. The DNA for the CDR3 is TGTGCCAGCAGTCCCCCCCTAGTAGCGGGATTAGATACGCAGTATTTT.

The chain recombines TRBV20-1 with TRBJ2-7; D may be TRBD1 (6 bases). V lost 0 bases to trimming and J lost 3 bases, with 12 bases between them. This CDR3 comprises 14 residues. The V gene's germline CDR1 is DFQATT and CDR2 SNEGSKA (reference sequence). The CDR3 DNA is TGCAGTGCTAGAGATGGTCAGGGGAGCTACGAGCAGTACTTC. Protein sequence: CSARDGQGSYEQYF.

This clonotype has more than one count but fewer than ten. The gene calls are TRBV12-3 or TRBV12-4 and TRBJ2-5, with D possibly being TRBD1 or TRBD2 (5 bases each). V lost 6 bases and J lost 3, with 11 bases in between. The CDR3 consists of 13 residues. The CDR3 spells CASRPGTEETQYF. Here the CDR3 DNA reads TGTGCCAGCAGACCCGGGACGGAAGAGACCCAGTACTTC.

This clonotype was picked up a small number of times. The chain uses TRBV20-1 and TRBJ2-7; 11 bases agree with TRBD1. The CDR3 is 16 residues long. CDR1 and CDR2 (germline): DFQATT, SNEGSKA (reference sequence). V lost 0 bases and J lost 6; bases outside the gene matches: 10. CDR3: CSARDIRKGQGGEQYF. The DNA of the CDR3 is TGCAGTGCTAGAGACATCCGTAAGGGACAGGGGGGCGAGCAGTACTTC.